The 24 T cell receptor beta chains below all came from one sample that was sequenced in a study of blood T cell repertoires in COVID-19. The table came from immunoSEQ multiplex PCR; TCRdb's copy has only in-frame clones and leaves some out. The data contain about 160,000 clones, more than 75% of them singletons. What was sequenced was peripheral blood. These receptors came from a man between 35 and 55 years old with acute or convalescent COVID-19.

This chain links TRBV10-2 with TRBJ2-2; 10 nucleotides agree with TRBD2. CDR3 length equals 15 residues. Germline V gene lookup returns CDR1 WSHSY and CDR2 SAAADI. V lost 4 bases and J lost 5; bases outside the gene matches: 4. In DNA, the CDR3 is TGCGCCAGCAGTGCTGTACTAGCGGGGACCGGGGAGCTGTTTTTT. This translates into CASSAVLAGTGELFF.

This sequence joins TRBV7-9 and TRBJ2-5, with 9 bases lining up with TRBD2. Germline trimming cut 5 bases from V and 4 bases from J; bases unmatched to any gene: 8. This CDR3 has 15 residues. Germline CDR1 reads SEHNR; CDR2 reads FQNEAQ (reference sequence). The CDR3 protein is CASSPGGGAPETQYF. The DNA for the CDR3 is TGTGCCAGCAGCCCGGGCGGGGGGGCTCCAGAGACCCAGTACTTC.

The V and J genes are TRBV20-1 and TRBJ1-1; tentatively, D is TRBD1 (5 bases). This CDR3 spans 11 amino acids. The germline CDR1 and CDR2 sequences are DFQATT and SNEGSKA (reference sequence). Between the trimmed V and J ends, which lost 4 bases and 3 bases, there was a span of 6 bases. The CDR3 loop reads CSAKGDTEAFF. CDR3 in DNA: TGCAGTGCTAAAGGGGACACTGAAGCTTTCTTT.

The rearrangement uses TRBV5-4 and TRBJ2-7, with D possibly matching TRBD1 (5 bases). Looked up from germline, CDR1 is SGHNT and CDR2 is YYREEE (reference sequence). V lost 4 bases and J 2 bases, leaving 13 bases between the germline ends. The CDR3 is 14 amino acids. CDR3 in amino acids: CASSPVPGTYEQYF. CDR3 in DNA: TGTGCCAGCAGCCCAGTCCCAGGGACCTACGAGCAGTACTTC.

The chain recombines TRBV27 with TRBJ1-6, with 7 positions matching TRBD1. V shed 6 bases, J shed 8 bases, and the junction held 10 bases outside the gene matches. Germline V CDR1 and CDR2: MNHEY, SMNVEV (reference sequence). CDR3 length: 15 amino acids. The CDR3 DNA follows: TGTGCCAGCAGCTCCGGACAGGTACCACATTCACCCCTCCACTTT. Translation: CASSSGQVPHSPLHF.

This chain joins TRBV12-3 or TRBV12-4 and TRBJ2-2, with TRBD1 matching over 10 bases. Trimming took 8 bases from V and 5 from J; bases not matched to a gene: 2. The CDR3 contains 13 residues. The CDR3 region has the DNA TGTGCCAGCCGGACAGGGGGTACCGGGGAGCTGTTTTTT. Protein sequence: CASRTGGTGELFF.

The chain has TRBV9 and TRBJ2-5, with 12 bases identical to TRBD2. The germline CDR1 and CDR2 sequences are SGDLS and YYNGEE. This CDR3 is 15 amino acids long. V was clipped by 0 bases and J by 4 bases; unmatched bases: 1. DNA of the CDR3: TGTGCCAGCAGCGTAGGACTAGCGGGGGTAGAGACCCAGTACTTC. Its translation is CASSVGLAGVETQYF. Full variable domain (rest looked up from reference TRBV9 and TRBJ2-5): DSGVTQTPKHLITATGQRVTLRCSPRSGDLSVYWYQQSLDQGLQFLIQYYNGEERAKGNILERFSAQQFPDLHSELNLSSLELGDSALYFCASSVGLAGVETQYFGPGTRLLVL.

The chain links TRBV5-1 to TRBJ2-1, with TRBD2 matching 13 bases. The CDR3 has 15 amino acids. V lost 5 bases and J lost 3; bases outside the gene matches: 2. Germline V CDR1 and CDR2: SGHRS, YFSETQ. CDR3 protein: CASSRTSGGYNEQFF. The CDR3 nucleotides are TGCGCCAGCAGTCGGACTAGCGGGGGCTACAATGAGCAGTTCTTC.

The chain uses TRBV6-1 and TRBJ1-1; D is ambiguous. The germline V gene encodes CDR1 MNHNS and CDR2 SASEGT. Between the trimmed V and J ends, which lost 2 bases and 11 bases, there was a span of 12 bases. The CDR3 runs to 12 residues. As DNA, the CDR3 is TGTGCCAGCAGTGAACCGGGGTGGCGCGCTTTCTTT. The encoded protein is CASSEPGWRAFF.

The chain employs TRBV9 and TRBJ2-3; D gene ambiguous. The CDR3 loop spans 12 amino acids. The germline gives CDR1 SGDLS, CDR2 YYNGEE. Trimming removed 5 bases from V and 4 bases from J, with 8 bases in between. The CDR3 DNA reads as TGTGCCAGCAGTGAACTGCCAGATACGCAGTATTTT. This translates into CASSELPDTQYF.

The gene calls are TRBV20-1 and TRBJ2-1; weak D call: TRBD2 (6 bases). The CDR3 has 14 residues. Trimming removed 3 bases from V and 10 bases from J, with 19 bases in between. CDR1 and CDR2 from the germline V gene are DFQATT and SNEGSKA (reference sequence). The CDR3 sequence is CSASTGLTRREQFF. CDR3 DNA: TGCAGTGCTAGTACGGGACTCACTAGGCGCGAGCAGTTCTTC.

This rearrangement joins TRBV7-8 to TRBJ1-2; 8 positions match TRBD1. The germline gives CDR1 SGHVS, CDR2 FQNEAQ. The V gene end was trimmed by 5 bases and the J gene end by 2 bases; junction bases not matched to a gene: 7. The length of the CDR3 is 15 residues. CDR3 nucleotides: TGTGCCAGCAGCCCGGACAGGGCTTTCAACTATGGCTACACCTTC. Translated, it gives CASSPDRAFNYGYTF.

The CDR3 DNA follows: TGTGCCTCTCAAAACAAGGGGGCCCTACCGAACACTGAAGCTTTCTTT. This sequence encodes CASQNKGALPNTEAFF. The chain joins TRBV25-1 to TRBJ1-1, with 7 positions matching TRBD1. The CDR3 contains 16 residues. V shed 11 bases and J 1 base; nucleotides not matched to a gene: 16. Germline V gene data show CDR1 as MGHDK and CDR2 as SYGVNS.

CDR3 in DNA: TGTGCCAGTAGTATGAGAGGGGGGGCCTACAATGAGCAGTTCTTC. It codes for CASSMRGGAYNEQFF. The chain employs TRBV19 and TRBJ2-1, with a tentative D call TRBD2 (7 bases). V was shortened by 3 bases and J by 2 bases, with 11 bases between the two germline ends. The CDR3 is made up of 15 amino acids. The germline CDR1 and CDR2 sequences are LNHDA and SQIVND (reference sequence).

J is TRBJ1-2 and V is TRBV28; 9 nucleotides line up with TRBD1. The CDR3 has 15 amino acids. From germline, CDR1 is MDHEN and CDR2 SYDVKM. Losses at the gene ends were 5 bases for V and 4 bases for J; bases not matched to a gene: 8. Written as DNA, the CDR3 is TGTGCCAGCAGTCCCCCCGGGACAGGGCTCTATGGCTACACCTTC. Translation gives CASSPPGTGLYGYTF.

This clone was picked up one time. The CDR3 here is CAIYSNSNYGYTF. For the CDR3, the DNA is TGTGCCATCTACTCCAACAGTAACTATGGCTACACCTTC. The chain links TRBV12-3 or TRBV12-4 to TRBJ1-2, with D hard to call. V shed 10 bases and J shed 1 base, with 13 bases lying between them. The CDR3 runs to 13 residues.

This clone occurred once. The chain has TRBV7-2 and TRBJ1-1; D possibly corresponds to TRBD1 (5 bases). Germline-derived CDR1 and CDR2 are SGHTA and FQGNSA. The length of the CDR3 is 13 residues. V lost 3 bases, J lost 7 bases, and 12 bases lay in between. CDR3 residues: CASSFSSGNEAFF. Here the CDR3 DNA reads TGTGCCAGCAGCTTTTCGTCAGGGAATGAAGCTTTCTTT.

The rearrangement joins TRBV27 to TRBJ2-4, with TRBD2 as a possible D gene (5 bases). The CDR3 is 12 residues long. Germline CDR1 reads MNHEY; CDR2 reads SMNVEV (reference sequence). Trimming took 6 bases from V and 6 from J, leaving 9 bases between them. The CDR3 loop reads CASRGDGNIQYF. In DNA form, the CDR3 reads TGTGCCAGCAGGGGAGACGGAAACATTCAGTACTTC.

The CDR3 coding sequence is TGTGCCAGCACAAGCTCCTACAATGAGCAGTTCTTC. Amino acids: CASTSSYNEQFF. The rearrangement joins TRBV19 to TRBJ2-1; D not certain. The length of the CDR3 is 12 residues. V was clipped by 9 bases and J by 0 bases, with 6 bases between them. The germline gives CDR1 LNHDA, CDR2 SQIVND (reference sequence). The full variable domain, its missing parts supplied by reference TRBV19 and TRBJ2-1, is DGGITQSPKYLFRKEGQNVTLSCEQNLNHDAMYWYRQDPGQGLRLIYYSQIVNDFQKGDIAEGYSVSREKKESFPLTVTSAQKNPTAFYLCASTSSYNEQFFGPGTRLTVL.

The CDR3 spells CASSWRDRGYDEQFF. The CDR3 DNA reads as TGTGCCAGCAGCTGGAGGGACAGGGGTTACGATGAGCAGTTCTTC. V is TRBV7-2 and J is TRBJ2-1; 10 bases are shared with TRBD1. The CDR3 is 15 residues long. After removal of 4 bases from V and 8 bases from J, the junction contained 8 bases not matched to a gene. Germline V gene lookup returns CDR1 SGHTA and CDR2 FQGNSA.

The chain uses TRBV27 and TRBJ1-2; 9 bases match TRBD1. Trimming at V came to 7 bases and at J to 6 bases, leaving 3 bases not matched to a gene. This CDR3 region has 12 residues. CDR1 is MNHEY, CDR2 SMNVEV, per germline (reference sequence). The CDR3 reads CASKQGADGYTF. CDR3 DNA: TGTGCCAGCAAACAGGGGGCAGATGGCTACACCTTC.

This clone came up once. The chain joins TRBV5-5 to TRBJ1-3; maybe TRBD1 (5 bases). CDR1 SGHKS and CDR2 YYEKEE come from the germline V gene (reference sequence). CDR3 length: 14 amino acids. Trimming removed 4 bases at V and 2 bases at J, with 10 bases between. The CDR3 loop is CASSGGGAGNTIYF. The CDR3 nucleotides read TGTGCCAGCAGCGGCGGAGGGGCTGGAAACACCATATATTTT.

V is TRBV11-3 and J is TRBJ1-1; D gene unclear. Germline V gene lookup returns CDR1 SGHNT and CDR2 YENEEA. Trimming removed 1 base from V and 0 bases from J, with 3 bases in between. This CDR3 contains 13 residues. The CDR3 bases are TGTGCCAGCAGCTTAGCGTTGAACACTGAAGCTTTCTTT. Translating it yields CASSLALNTEAFF. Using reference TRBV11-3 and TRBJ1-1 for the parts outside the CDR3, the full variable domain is EAGVVQSPRYKIIEKKQPVAFWCNPISGHNTLYWYLQNLGQGPELLIRYENEEAVDDSQLPKDRFSAERLKGVDSTLKIQPAELGDSAVYLCASSLALNTEAFFGQGTRLTVV.

CDR3 sequence reads: CASSPQGRITDTQYF. CDR3 in DNA: TGTGCCAGCTCACCGCAGGGGCGTATCACAGATACGCAGTATTTT. The rearrangement links TRBV18 to TRBJ2-3; maybe TRBD1 (6 bases). The V gene's germline CDR1 is KGHSH and CDR2 LQKENI. There are 15 residues in the CDR3. V was cut by 3 bases and J by 2 bases, with 12 bases left in between.